These 15 T cell receptor beta chains originate from one sample sequenced in a study of vaccination and CD4 T cells after COVID-19. The treatment: roughly ten-day PBMC culture with coronavirus spike peptide pools or control peptides (ViraFEST assay). Once obtained from cultured CD4+ T cells, the DNA was sequenced using the Oncomine TCR Beta short-read assay. MiXCR, applied by TCRdb to the PCR reads, yields one record per CDR3 protein. The sample yields roughly 20,000 distinct CDR3 sequences, 55% seen once. These receptors have no known antigen. The sample comprised CD4+ T cells from blood, cultured in vitro. These receptors came from a human donor who had recovered from COVID-19.

This clonotype has just one count. The rearrangement links TRBV27 to TRBJ2-1, with TRBD1 identical over 7 bases. The CDR3 loop spans 15 amino acids. Per germline, CDR1 MNHEY and CDR2 SMNVEV (reference sequence). Trimming at V came to 5 bases and at J to 6 bases, leaving 10 bases not matched to a gene. As DNA, the CDR3 is TGTGCCAGCAGTAAACAGGGGCGGATGGGCAATGAGCAGTTCTTC. Translated: CASSKQGRMGNEQFF.

The J gene is TRBJ1-1, the V gene TRBV7-9; TRBD1 aligns across 7 bases. The V segment lost 5 bases and the J segment 0 bases; nucleotides outside the gene matches: 9. The CDR3 spans 16 residues. Germline values: CDR1 SEHNR, CDR2 FQNEAQ (reference sequence). This CDR3 reads CASSKDRVGMNTEAFF. The CDR3, as DNA: TGTGCCAGCAGCAAAGACAGGGTGGGGATGAACACTGAAGCTTTCTTT.

This rearrangement joins TRBV6-1 to TRBJ1-6; D is possibly TRBD1 (6 bases). Germline V gene lookup returns CDR1 MNHNS and CDR2 SASEGT. CDR3 length: 15 amino acids. Trimming pared 4 bases from V and 10 bases from J, leaving 17 bases between. The CDR3 DNA follows: TGTGCCAGCAGTGCCAAGGAGGGGGAGCGGTCACCCCTCCACTTT. Its protein is CASSAKEGERSPLHF.

The V and J genes are TRBV7-9 and TRBJ2-5, with 8 bases lining up with TRBD1. CDR1 and CDR2 (germline): SEHNR, FQNEAQ (reference sequence). The V gene end was trimmed by 1 base and the J gene end by 5 bases; junction bases not matched to a gene: 3. This CDR3 contains 14 residues. The DNA for the CDR3 is TGTGCCAGCAGCTTAGGAAACAGGGGGGAGACCCAGTACTTC. This gives the protein CASSLGNRGETQYF.

The chain couples TRBV6-1 to TRBJ2-7; D could derive from TRBD1 or TRBD2 (5 bases each). This CDR3 has 15 amino acids. Trimming cost V 6 bases and J 0 bases, with 15 bases left between them. CDR1 is MNHNS and CDR2 is SASEGT in the germline V gene. Here the CDR3 reads CASSPWGGYSYEQYF. The CDR3 DNA follows: TGTGCCAGCAGCCCTTGGGGCGGGTACTCCTACGAGCAGTACTTC.

This clonotype appeared once. The rearrangement links TRBV7-9 to TRBJ1-5, with 7 bases matching TRBD1. This CDR3 spans 13 amino acids. CDR1 and CDR2 from the germline V gene are SEHNR and FQNEAQ (reference sequence). The V and J ends lost 4 bases and 4 bases, in that order; junction bases with no gene match: 1. CDR3 in DNA: TGTGCCAGCAGCTGGGGACAGAATCAGCCCCAGCATTTT. Residues: CASSWGQNQPQHF.

This clonotype has just a few counts. The chain recombines TRBV27 with TRBJ1-5; D unclear. Germline loops: CDR1 MNHEY, CDR2 SMNVEV (reference sequence). Trimming took 0 bases from V and 4 from J, leaving 7 bases between them. The CDR3 has 14 amino acids. Here the CDR3 DNA reads TGTGCCAGCAGTTTATCGAGGGCGAATCAGCCCCAGCATTTT. Translated, it gives CASSLSRANQPQHF.

This clonotype was seen only a few times. The rearrangement joins TRBV7-3 to TRBJ2-3; D uncertain. V was trimmed by 2 bases and J by 3 bases, leaving 12 bases between them. This CDR3 has 15 amino acids. CDR1 is SGHTA and CDR2 is FQGTGA in the germline V gene. CDR3 sequence reads: CASSLSPLGTDTQYF. The DNA of the CDR3 is TGTGCCAGCAGCTTATCGCCACTGGGGACAGATACGCAGTATTTT.

J is TRBJ1-2 and V is TRBV5-1, with 7 bases fitting TRBD1. Trimming removed 3 bases from V and 5 bases from J; junction bases left unmatched: 7. The V gene's germline CDR1 is SGHRS and CDR2 YFSETQ. CDR3 length: 14 residues. CDR3 nucleotide sequence: TGCGCCAGCAGCTCCGACAGGGCCCGGTATGGCTACACCTTC. Protein product: CASSSDRARYGYTF.

The chain joins TRBV12-3 or TRBV12-4 to TRBJ1-2; maybe TRBD1 (5 bases). The CDR3 contains 14 residues. Trimming stripped 6 bases from V and 7 bases from J, with 18 bases between. The CDR3 spells CASRREGLASGYTF. The CDR3 nucleotides read TGTGCCAGCAGACGGGAGGGGCTAGCTAGTGGCTACACCTTC.

This clonotype showed up just a few times. This chain connects TRBV20-1 to TRBJ1-5; D perhaps matches TRBD1 (5 bases). The V gene lost 6 bases and the J gene lost 9 bases, with 18 bases spanning the gap. The CDR3 is 13 residues long. CDR1 and CDR2 (germline): DFQATT, SNEGSKA (reference sequence). The CDR3 loop is CSAGMGVAGPQHF. CDR3 coding DNA: TGCAGTGCCGGAATGGGGGTCGCGGGGCCCCAGCATTTT.

This chain links TRBV20-1 with TRBJ2-5; 7 bases fit TRBD1. Trimming took 2 bases from V and 4 from J; bases not matched to a gene: 10. The CDR3 length is 15 residues. The V gene's germline CDR1 is DFQATT and CDR2 SNEGSKA (reference sequence). CDR3 residues: CSARRQGSGGETQYF. The DNA for the CDR3 is TGCAGTGCTAGAAGACAGGGTTCTGGAGGAGAGACCCAGTACTTC.

Points on this clonotype: A read error may produce the germline difference seen at one junction end. This chain links TRBV20-1 with TRBJ1-6; 7 bases align to TRBD1. Germline loops: CDR1 DFQATT, CDR2 SNEGSKA (reference sequence). The CDR3 totals 16 residues. DNA of the CDR3: TGCAGTGCTAGAGCGCCCCCCGGGACAGCAAATTCACCCCTCCGCTTT. It codes for CSARAPPGTANSPLRF.

The chain combines TRBV20-1 with TRBJ2-1; 10 bases are shared with TRBD2. V lost 6 bases, J lost 0 bases, and 8 bases stayed unmatched. Looked up from germline, CDR1 is DFQATT and CDR2 is SNEGSKA (reference sequence). This CDR3 is 16 amino acids long. The CDR3 reads CSALGLAASSYNEQFF. The DNA for the CDR3 is TGCAGTGCATTAGGACTAGCGGCCTCCTCCTACAATGAGCAGTTCTTC.

The CDR3 DNA follows: TGTGCCAGCAGCGTGGGCGGGAGCACAGATACGCAGTATTTT. Protein sequence: CASSVGGSTDTQYF. The rearrangement uses TRBV9 and TRBJ2-3; possible D gene TRBD2, 5 bases. CDR3 length: 14 amino acids. Trimming removed 2 bases at V and 0 bases at J, with 7 bases between. Germline V gene data show CDR1 as SGDLS and CDR2 as YYNGEE.